This record covers a single T cell receptor beta chain. Antigen unknown. This record belongs to a study of T cell responses to AZD1222 COVID-19 vaccine. The CDR3 sequence is 12 residues long. Profiling relied on immunoSEQ multiplex PCR, and the TCRdb table lists in-frame clones only, not all of them. Of around 120,000 clones in the sample, about 93% are singletons; the top ten hold around 5.1%. Study results and caveats: The study identified only five to seven AZD1222 recipients as seropositive at baseline. Repertoire samples came only from after the peak T cell response. Donors were chiefly white British, with a greater number of females, and clonal diversity was perhaps underestimated. Unmutated regions of variants are reportedly targeted by nearly half of spike-specific TCRs.

This clonotype was sampled from an adult who received the AZD1222 COVID-19 vaccine. This rearrangement joins TRBV21-1 to TRBJ1-2. TRBV21-1 is listed as a pseudogene. The source material was peripheral blood, sampled 28 days after the second AZD1222 dose. This chain's CDR3 is CASSNPRVGYTF. The CDR3 coding sequence is TGTGCCAGCAGCAATCCGCGGGTTGGCTACACCTTC.